This TCR beta chain appears in the sequencing data of a study of blood T cell repertoires in COVID-19. About the research overall: From the United States, Italy and Spain came samples of acute and convalescent COVID-19. PBMCs, B-cell-depleted T cells, or T cells provided the cDNA or gDNA that made up the material.

Authors' methods: By means of reference gene primer amplification, nucleated cell counts were estimated. Measured with immunoSEQ multiplex PCR; TCRdb has only the in-frame clones, and not every one. V, J and clone size derive from that table, while D and trimming were established from the DNA sequence. The sample records fewer than 300,000 clones, around three quarters being singletons. Looked up from germline, CDR1 is MNHEY and CDR2 is SVGEGT. V dropped 4 bases and J dropped 1; count of bases not matched to a gene: 5. There are 15 residues in the CDR3. The V gene is TRBV6-2 or TRBV6-3, the J gene TRBJ1-1; 8 bases map to TRBD1. This receptor was taken from a woman older than 75 with acute or convalescent COVID-19. The sequencing sample was made of peripheral blood. DNA for the CDR3: TGTGCCAGCAGTTCAGCCGGGACAGGGAACACTGAAGCTTTCTTT. This codes for CASSSAGTGNTEAFF.